Following are 25 T cell receptor beta chains from one sample sequenced in a study of T cells in Graves' hyperthyroidism and ophthalmopathy. From RNA transcripts, TCR beta CDR3 regions were amplified. TCR CDR3 regions were first amplified by RT-PCR with HTBI primers. TCRdb re-called the multiplex PCR reads through MiXCR, storing one row per CDR3 protein. Among some 350,000 distinct CDR3 sequences, roughly 15% were seen once, and the ten largest hold around 20%. Sequencing used blood. Every receptor here comes from a woman in her fifties or sixties with Graves' ophthalmopathy.

Here the CDR3 reads CATGREGEQFF. The CDR3 DNA reads as TGTGCCACCGGTAGGGAGGGTGAGCAGTTCTTC. V usage is TRBV28 and J usage is TRBJ2-1; 7 positions agree with TRBD2. The germline CDR1 and CDR2 sequences are MDHEN and SYDVKM. V shed 10 bases, J shed 9 bases, and the junction held 6 bases outside the gene matches. This CDR3 comprises 11 residues.

Only a few counts were recorded for this clonotype. The chain joins TRBV6-1 to TRBJ2-1, with 9 bases identical to TRBD2. CDR3 size: 15 residues. CDR1 is MNHNS and CDR2 is SASEGT in the germline V gene. Germline trimming cut 6 bases from V and 6 bases from J; bases unmatched to any gene: 9. DNA for the CDR3: TGTGCCAGCAGGCCCCGGGGCGGGAGGGGCAATGAGCAGTTCTTC. Amino acids: CASRPRGGRGNEQFF.

In this sample, this clonotype turned up a few times. The V and J genes are TRBV9 and TRBJ2-5; possibly TRBD1 for D (6 bases). Trimming took off 4 bases at V and 1 base at J, with 17 bases between the two ends. Germline CDR1 and CDR2: SGDLS and YYNGEE. The CDR3 covers 16 residues. The CDR3 DNA follows: TGTGCCAGCAGCCTTGGGACAACCGGGGCCCAAGAGACCCAGTACTTC. Translation gives CASSLGTTGAQETQYF.

This clonotype was recorded at least ten times. The chain has TRBV30 and TRBJ2-1; 10 bases match TRBD2. The CDR3 totals 18 residues. The germline gives CDR1 GTSNPN, CDR2 SVGIG (reference sequence). J lost 2 bases, V lost 4 bases, and 14 bases had no gene match. The CDR3 bases are TGTGCCTGGAAGTTGAGGCTAGCGGGAGTAGGGACCTACAATGAGCAGTTCTTC. Translation gives CAWKLRLAGVGTYNEQFF.

The rearrangement uses TRBV6-1 and TRBJ2-1, with unresolved D. This CDR3 region has 13 residues. The ends were cut back, 5 bases at V and 4 bases at J, with 9 bases in the middle. Germline assignment: CDR1 MNHNS and CDR2 SASEGT. CDR3 sequence: CASSSDTYNEQFF. The CDR3 region has the DNA TGTGCCAGCAGTTCGGATACGTACAATGAGCAGTTCTTC.

This clonotype was seen ten or more times. The CDR3 protein is CASSPVGQNTEAFF. The CDR3 nucleotides read TGTGCCAGCAGCCCCGTTGGACAGAACACTGAAGCTTTCTTT. The gene calls are TRBV3-1 and TRBJ1-1, with a weak D call TRBD1 (5 bases). The germline V and J ends were trimmed by 4 bases and 1 base, with 10 bases remaining between them. Looked up from germline, CDR1 is LGHDT and CDR2 is YNNKEL (reference sequence). The CDR3 loop spans 14 amino acids.

This clonotype occurred many times. This chain connects TRBV2 to TRBJ1-1, with no clear D. CDR1 SNHLY and CDR2 FYNNEI come from the germline V gene. The CDR3 runs to 15 residues. V was shortened by 4 bases and J by 5 bases, with 17 bases between the two germline ends. In nucleotides, the CDR3 is TGTGCCAGCAGTGCCCCGACTCCGCTCGGGACTGAAGCTTTCTTT. Translating it yields CASSAPTPLGTEAFF.

The sample holds a few counts of this clonotype. This chain links TRBV9 with TRBJ2-3, with D perhaps assigned TRBD1 or TRBD2 (5 bases each). This CDR3 is built from 14 residues. The ends were cut back, 1 base at V and 6 bases at J, with 12 bases in the middle. Germline CDR1 reads SGDLS; CDR2 reads YYNGEE. The CDR3 reads CASSVWGSSDTQYF. In nucleotides, the CDR3 is TGTGCCAGCAGCGTATGGGGGAGTTCGGATACGCAGTATTTT.

The genes are TRBV5-1 and TRBJ1-4; possible D gene TRBD1, 5 bases. Trimming shortened V by 5 bases and J by 7 bases, and 15 bases separated the two germline ends. CDR3 length equals 14 residues. Germline CDR1 and CDR2: SGHRS and YFSETQ. The CDR3 nucleotides are TGCGCCAGCAGGACCCAGGGTAAATCTGAAAAACTGTTTTTT. Its translation is CASRTQGKSEKLFF.

This clonotype was found a few times. The chain combines TRBV6-2 or TRBV6-3 with TRBJ1-3, with 7 bases fitting TRBD1. The CDR3 length is 15 residues. Germline V gene data show CDR1 as MNHEY and CDR2 as SVGEGT. V lost 4 bases to trimming and J lost 0 bases; unmatched junction nucleotides: 3. Written as DNA, the CDR3 is TGTGCCAGCAGTTCGGGACAGATCTCTGGAAACACCATATATTTT. This translates into CASSSGQISGNTIYF.

V usage is TRBV19 and J usage is TRBJ2-7; TRBD2 might be the D (5 bases). V shed 5 bases and J shed 3 bases, with 14 bases lying between them. The CDR3 runs 14 residues. Looked up from germline, CDR1 is LNHDA and CDR2 is SQIVND (reference sequence). The CDR3 DNA reads as TGTGCCAGTAGTCCACCTGGAGAGGGCTACGAGCAGTACTTC. Protein: CASSPPGEGYEQYF. Together with reference TRBV19 and TRBJ2-7, the CDR3 gives the full variable domain: DGGITQSPKYLFRKEGQNVTLSCEQNLNHDAMYWYRQDPGQGLRLIYYSQIVNDFQKGDIAEGYSVSREKKESFPLTVTSAQKNPTAFYLCASSPPGEGYEQYFGPGTRLTVT.

The genes are TRBV6-1 and TRBJ2-5; no clear D gene. The CDR3 totals 14 residues. V was trimmed by 4 bases and J by 4 bases, leaving 13 bases between them. CDR1 is MNHNS and CDR2 is SASEGT in the germline V gene. The CDR3 spells CASSATGSPETQYF. In nucleotides, the CDR3 is TGTGCCAGCAGTGCCACCGGCAGCCCAGAGACCCAGTACTTC.

The sample holds many counts of this clonotype. J is TRBJ2-1 and V is TRBV20-1, with 8 bases that match TRBD2. The CDR3 contains 16 residues. J gave up 8 bases and V 0 bases, and 12 bases lay outside the gene matches. Germline V gene lookup returns CDR1 DFQATT and CDR2 SNEGSKA (reference sequence). The CDR3 is CSARDIGAGVGYEQFF. The CDR3 coding sequence is TGCAGTGCTAGAGATATCGGAGCGGGAGTTGGCTATGAGCAGTTCTTC.

The chain joins TRBV29-1 to TRBJ1-1; 10 bases agree with TRBD1. The V segment lost 6 bases and the J segment 5 bases; nucleotides outside the gene matches: 9. In germline, CDR1 is SQVTM, CDR2 ANQGSEA. There are 14 residues in the CDR3. The chain's CDR3 is CSVPRDRGGTEAFF. The CDR3 nucleotides are TGCAGCGTCCCCCGGGACAGGGGAGGAACTGAAGCTTTCTTT.

This clonotype was counted many times. The chain employs TRBV3-1 and TRBJ2-2; 8 positions agree with TRBD2. J was trimmed by 4 bases and V by 0 bases; bases with no gene match: 1. Germline V CDR1 and CDR2: LGHDT, YNNKEL (reference sequence). CDR3 length: 15 amino acids. The CDR3 region is CASSQDLAGTGELFF. Written as DNA, the CDR3 is TGTGCCAGCAGCCAAGATCTAGCGGGCACCGGGGAGCTGTTTTTT.

CDR3 residues: CSARGGGEQFF. The CDR3 DNA reads as TGCAGTGCTAGAGGGGGGGGTGAGCAGTTCTTC. The chain carries TRBV20-1 and TRBJ2-1, with 7 bases fitting TRBD2. The CDR3 has 11 amino acids. V was pared by 1 base and J by 9 bases, with 0 bases of the junction left unmatched. From germline, CDR1 is DFQATT and CDR2 SNEGSKA (reference sequence).

This clonotype has at least ten counts. V gene TRBV10-2 combines with J gene TRBJ2-5, with 8 bases identical to TRBD2. The CDR3 is 17 residues long. CDR1 is WSHSY and CDR2 is SAAADI in the germline V gene. Losses at the gene ends were 0 bases for V and 2 bases for J; bases not matched to a gene: 8. CDR3 amino acids: CASSESITLAAQETQYF. The CDR3 region has the DNA TGCGCCAGCAGTGAGTCGATAACACTAGCGGCTCAAGAGACCCAGTACTTC.

The rearrangement links TRBV20-1 to TRBJ2-2; D not certain. Germline values: CDR1 DFQATT, CDR2 SNEGSKA (reference sequence). Trimming took off 5 bases at V and 0 bases at J, with 13 bases between the two ends. The CDR3 totals 15 residues. CDR3: CSAPPSTANTGELFF. CDR3 coding DNA: TGCAGTGCTCCGCCCTCAACCGCGAACACCGGGGAGCTGTTTTTT.

The chain uses TRBV9 and TRBJ2-1, with D possibly being TRBD1 (6 bases). The CDR3 has 14 amino acids. V was trimmed by 0 bases and J by 9 bases, leaving 13 bases between them. Per germline, CDR1 SGDLS and CDR2 YYNGEE. CDR3 nucleotides: TGTGCCAGCAGCGTAGCGCCAACAGGGCCTGAGCAGTTCTTC. Encoded protein: CASSVAPTGPEQFF.

This clonotype was recorded many times. This rearrangement joins TRBV28 to TRBJ2-3, with D tentatively TRBD1 (6 bases). CDR1 is MDHEN, CDR2 SYDVKM, per germline. The CDR3 runs to 18 residues. V was trimmed by 6 bases and J by 1 base, leaving 23 bases between them. CDR3 sequence (DNA): TGTGCCAGCAGAAAGCCTTACCGGGACAAAGACCGCACAGATACGCAGTATTTT. It yields the protein CASRKPYRDKDRTDTQYF.

This clonotype was detected many times. The CDR3 region has the DNA TGTGCCAGCAGTTCGGAGCTAGATACGCAGTATTTT. This gives the protein CASSSELDTQYF. V is TRBV28 and J is TRBJ2-3, with D uncertain. Trimming cost V 4 bases and J 5 bases, with 7 bases left between them. This CDR3 region has 12 residues. Germline assignment: CDR1 MDHEN and CDR2 SYDVKM.

This clonotype was picked up many times. V is TRBV6-1 and J is TRBJ2-7, with 15 bases aligning to TRBD2. J was trimmed by 3 bases and V by 5 bases; bases with no gene match: 17. This CDR3 comprises 20 residues. In germline, CDR1 is MNHNS, CDR2 SASEGT. CDR3 nucleotides: TGTGCCAGCAGTTATCCCACCGGGACTAGCGGGAGGCCCCGGCTCTACGAGCAGTACTTC. It encodes CASSYPTGTSGRPRLYEQYF.

At least ten counts were recorded for this clonotype. This chain links TRBV3-1 with TRBJ2-5; D assignment may be TRBD1 or TRBD2 (5 bases each). The V gene's germline CDR1 is LGHDT and CDR2 YNNKEL (reference sequence). There are 14 residues in the CDR3. V was shortened by 2 bases and J by 5 bases, with 12 bases between the two germline ends. CDR3 in DNA: TGTGCCAGCAGCCAACCTTCAAGGGACGAGACCCAGTACTTC. This translates into CASSQPSRDETQYF.

This clonotype was seen just once. J is TRBJ2-7 and V is TRBV20-1, with no clear D. V dropped 3 bases and J dropped 2 bases, with 11 bases sitting between them. CDR1 is DFQATT, CDR2 SNEGSKA, per germline (reference sequence). This CDR3 comprises 13 residues. The CDR3 DNA is TGCAGTGCTAGCGACACCGTCACCTACGAGCAGTACTTC. Translating gives CSASDTVTYEQYF.

This clonotype appeared many times. V is TRBV5-6 and J is TRBJ1-1; possible D gene TRBD1, 5 bases. Germline CDR1 is SGHDT and CDR2 is YYEEEE. The CDR3 loop spans 14 amino acids. V lost 4 bases, J lost 7 bases, and 17 bases lay in between. CDR3 sequence (DNA): TGTGCCAGCAGCCACGGGGGGGGAGCAAATGAAGCTTTCTTT. Translating gives CASSHGGGANEAFF.